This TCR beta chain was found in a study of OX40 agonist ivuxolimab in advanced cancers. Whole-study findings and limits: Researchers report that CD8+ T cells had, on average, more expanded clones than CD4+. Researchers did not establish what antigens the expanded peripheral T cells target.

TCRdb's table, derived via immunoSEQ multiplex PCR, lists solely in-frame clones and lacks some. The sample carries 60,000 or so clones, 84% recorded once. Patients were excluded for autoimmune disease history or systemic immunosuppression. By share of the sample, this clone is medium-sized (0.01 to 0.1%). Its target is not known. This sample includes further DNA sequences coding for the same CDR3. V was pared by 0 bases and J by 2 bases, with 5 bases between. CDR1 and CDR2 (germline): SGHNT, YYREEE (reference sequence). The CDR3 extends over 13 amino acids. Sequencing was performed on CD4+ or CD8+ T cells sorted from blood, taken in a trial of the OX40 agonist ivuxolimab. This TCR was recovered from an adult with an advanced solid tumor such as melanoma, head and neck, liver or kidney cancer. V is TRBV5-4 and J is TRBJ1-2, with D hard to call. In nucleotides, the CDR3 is TGTGCCAGCAGCTTGGGGACCAACTATGGCTACACCTTC. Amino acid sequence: CASSLGTNYGYTF.